This T cell receptor beta chain came from a study of tumor-infiltrating lymphocytes in primary liver carcinoma. Across the study: Samples had roughly 3.65 to 7.5 million productive TCRbeta reads, comparable between tissue types.

Constant-region priming of approximately 0.55 ug total RNA yielded TCR beta cDNA. Nested multiplex PCR, run for three rounds with slightly modified ARM-PCR, yielded TCR beta libraries. Primers for the first two PCR rounds were TRBV1-TRBV30 forward primers and a C-beta reverse primer (roughly 9 cycles per round). Using its own MiXCR run on the multiplex PCR reads, TCRdb lists one record per CDR3 protein. The data contain 110,000 or so distinct CDR3 sequences, 82% of them singletons. The CDR3 runs 15 residues. CDR1 and CDR2 from the germline V gene are SGHAT and FQDESV (reference sequence). V lost 7 bases and J lost 4; bases outside the gene matches: 12. General study results and limits: Tumors significantly exceeded blood in top-250-clone fraction (p = 0.039).

Bulk tissue was left unsorted, and RNA and DNA were co-extracted from roughly 20-30 mg of it. Surgical resection was used to treat these primary liver carcinoma patients. Worth noting for this clonotype: What it binds is unknown.

Material for sequencing was liver tumor tissue from sampling region 3. Subset of the sample: tumor region T3, left-lateral pole. This sequence joins TRBV11-1 and TRBJ2-7, with 8 bases lining up with TRBD2. The sequence was obtained from a man aged 35 to 55 with primary liver carcinoma and hepatitis B virus infection. CDR3: CASTLAGSGEYEQYF. Written as DNA, the CDR3 is TGTGCCAGCACTTTAGCGGGATCGGGAGAATACGAGCAGTACTTC.